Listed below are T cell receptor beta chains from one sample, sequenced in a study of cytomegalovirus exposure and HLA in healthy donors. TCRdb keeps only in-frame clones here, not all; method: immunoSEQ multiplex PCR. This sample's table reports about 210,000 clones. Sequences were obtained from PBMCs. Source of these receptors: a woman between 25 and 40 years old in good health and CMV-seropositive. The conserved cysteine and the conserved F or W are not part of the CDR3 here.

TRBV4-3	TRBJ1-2	ASSQGGDYGYT
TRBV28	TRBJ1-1	ASSLPGTGDTEAF
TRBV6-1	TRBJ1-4	ASSEGDRGKLF
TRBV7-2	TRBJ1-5	ASSLAPVQPQH
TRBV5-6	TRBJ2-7	ASSLEGGPVNAYEQY
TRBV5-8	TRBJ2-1	ASSLGDRVNNEQF
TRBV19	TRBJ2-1	ASSPQGRGLAGNNEQF
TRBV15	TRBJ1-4	ATSRDRPSREEKLF
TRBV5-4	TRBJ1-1	ASSSGTANTEAF
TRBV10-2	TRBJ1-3	ASQQGFGDSGNTIY
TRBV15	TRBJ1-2	ATSREGQLSYGYT
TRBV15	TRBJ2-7	ATSREGGRAYEQY
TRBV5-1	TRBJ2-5	ASSPLAGKETQY
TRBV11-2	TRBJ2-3	ASTPTGDTQY
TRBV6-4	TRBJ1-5	ASSETESTPQH
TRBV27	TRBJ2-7	ASSLVAGSSYEQY
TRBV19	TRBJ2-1	ASRVQGLDEQF